Listed here are 32 T cell receptor beta chains from one sample, sequenced in a study of graft-versus-host responses after intestinal transplantation. Sequencing used immunoSEQ multiplex PCR; TCRdb keeps in-frame clones, though not all of them. The table shows some 25,000 clones, with approximately 93% occurring only once. This specimen was PBMCs, taken 18 days after transplant. These receptors all come from a human patient who received an intestinal transplant, so some T cells may come from the graft donor.

This rearrangement joins TRBV4-1 to TRBJ2-3, with 13 bases that match TRBD2. The CDR3 is 17 residues long. Losses at the gene ends were 1 base for V and 2 bases for J; bases not matched to a gene: 3. Germline CDR1 MGHRA, CDR2 YSYEKL. CDR3 DNA sequence: TGCGCCAGCAGCCAAGTACTAGCGGGGGGGCCCACAGATACGCAGTATTTT. Translation gives CASSQVLAGGPTDTQYF.

The rearrangement joins TRBV27 to TRBJ1-5; D gene ambiguous. V dropped 4 bases and J dropped 1 base, with 5 bases sitting between them. The CDR3 has 13 residues. The V gene's germline CDR1 is MNHEY and CDR2 SMNVEV (reference sequence). The CDR3 is CASSSGSNQPQHF. CDR3 coding DNA: TGTGCCAGCAGTTCGGGCAGCAATCAGCCCCAGCATTTT.

The chain recombines TRBV20-1 with TRBJ1-1; the D gene is possibly TRBD1 (6 bases). The germline V and J ends were trimmed by 5 bases and 4 bases, with 8 bases remaining between them. The CDR3 totals 11 residues. The V gene's germline CDR1 is DFQATT and CDR2 SNEGSKA (reference sequence). CDR3 nucleotide sequence: TGCAGTGCTCGACAGGCCACTGAAGCTTTCTTT. Protein sequence: CSARQATEAFF.

The chain is built from TRBV4-1 and TRBJ2-1, with 8 bases aligning to TRBD2. Germline CDR1 and CDR2: MGHRA and YSYEKL. There are 16 residues in the CDR3. Trimming at V came to 0 bases and at J to 7 bases, leaving 8 bases not matched to a gene. The CDR3 is CASSQEVGGARNEQFF. The CDR3 region has the DNA TGCGCCAGCAGCCAAGAGGTCGGGGGGGCCAGGAATGAGCAGTTCTTC.

The gene calls are TRBV5-1 and TRBJ1-6; a possible D gene is TRBD1 (6 bases). The V gene's germline CDR1 is SGHRS and CDR2 YFSETQ. This CDR3 has 15 residues. Trimming left V 1 base short and J 5 bases short, with 10 bases between. The CDR3 DNA is TGCGCCAGCAGCTTGAACAGGGACGATAATTCACCCCTCCACTTT. This translates into CASSLNRDDNSPLHF.

The rearrangement uses TRBV4-1 and TRBJ2-5; D remains unclear. The DNA end lines up better with TRBJ2-7; the J call may be wrong. This CDR3 is built from 16 residues. CDR1 MGHRA and CDR2 YSYEKL come from the germline V gene. CDR3 in amino acids: CASSQEEAAFFYEQYF. The CDR3 nucleotides read TGCGCCAGCAGCCAAGAAGAGGCGGCCTTCTTTTACGAGCAGTACTTC.

The chain is built from TRBV2 and TRBJ2-1; 14 nucleotides match TRBD2. CDR1 is SNHLY and CDR2 is FYNNEI in the germline V gene. CDR3 length: 18 residues. V gave up 9 bases and J gave up 5 bases; unmatched junction bases: 15. The CDR3 sequence: CASMIGTSGGISNNEQFF. Written as DNA, the CDR3 is TGTGCCAGTATGATTGGGACTAGCGGGGGCATCAGTAACAATGAGCAGTTCTTC.

The V gene is TRBV19, the J gene TRBJ1-1; no firm D call. V dropped 4 bases and J dropped 4 bases, with 10 bases sitting between them. The germline V gene encodes CDR1 LNHDA and CDR2 SQIVND (reference sequence). The CDR3 runs 13 residues. In DNA, the CDR3 is TGTGCCAGTAGTACGGACGGGCCCACTGAAGCTTTCTTT. This codes for CASSTDGPTEAFF. The whole variable domain, remainder taken from reference TRBV19 and TRBJ1-1, is DGGITQSPKYLFRKEGQNVTLSCEQNLNHDAMYWYRQDPGQGLRLIYYSQIVNDFQKGDIAEGYSVSREKKESFPLTVTSAQKNPTAFYLCASSTDGPTEAFFGQGTRLTVV.

The chain carries TRBV6-5 and TRBJ1-1; weak D call: TRBD1 (6 bases). The CDR3 consists of 13 residues. Per the germline V gene, CDR1 is MNHEY and CDR2 is SVGAGI. The V end was cut by 6 bases, the J end by 2 bases, with 10 bases between. The CDR3 DNA reads as TGTGCCAGCAGCCTGGACAGAAACACTGAAGCTTTCTTT. It yields the protein CASSLDRNTEAFF.

This chain links TRBV5-1 with TRBJ2-7, with 7 bases lining up with TRBD1. The ends lost 4 bases at V and 5 bases at J; junction bases unmatched: 18. The CDR3 is 17 residues long. Germline loops: CDR1 SGHRS, CDR2 YFSETQ. The CDR3 reads CASSARGPGTANHEQYF. The CDR3, as DNA: TGCGCCAGCAGCGCAAGAGGACCCGGGACAGCTAACCACGAGCAGTACTTC.

The chain couples TRBV25-1 to TRBJ1-2; perhaps TRBD1 as D (5 bases). CDR3 size: 14 residues. In germline, CDR1 is MGHDK, CDR2 SYGVNS. Trimming cost V 10 bases and J 3 bases, with 18 bases left between them. The CDR3 is CATLGPLQDYGYTF. DNA of the CDR3: TGTGCCACCTTGGGGCCCCTCCAAGACTATGGCTACACCTTC.

J is TRBJ1-5 and V is TRBV10-3; 9 bases line up with TRBD1. This CDR3 comprises 15 residues. Per germline, CDR1 ENHRY and CDR2 SYGVKD. V shed 4 bases, J shed 3 bases, and the junction held 4 bases outside the gene matches. CDR3 loop: CAISGGTGPNQPQHF. The CDR3 DNA sequence: TGTGCCATCAGTGGAGGGACAGGGCCCAATCAGCCCCAGCATTTT.

Concerning this clone itself: Sequence at one end of the junction differs from germline and may be a read error. The chain uses TRBV4-1 and TRBJ1-3; D gene uncertain. CDR3 length: 16 amino acids. Looked up from germline, CDR1 is MGHRA and CDR2 is YSYEKL. The CDR3: CANSQVIWGSGNTIYF. CDR3 DNA sequence: TGCGCCAACAGCCAAGTCATCTGGGGTTCTGGAAACACCATATATTTT.

Here the CDR3 reads CASSVASREPNEKLFF. DNA for the CDR3: TGTGCCAGCAGCGTAGCCAGCCGGGAACCTAATGAAAAACTGTTTTTT. This rearrangement joins TRBV9 to TRBJ1-4, with D uncertain. This CDR3 spans 16 amino acids. The germline V and J ends were trimmed by 0 bases and 3 bases, with 12 bases remaining between them. Germline CDR1 is SGDLS and CDR2 is YYNGEE.

The chain has TRBV6-6 and TRBJ1-1, with a tentative D call TRBD1 (5 bases). The CDR3 loop spans 14 amino acids. The germline V gene has CDR1 MNHNY and CDR2 SVGAGI (reference sequence). Trimming shortened V by 6 bases and J by 1 base, and 12 bases separated the two germline ends. The CDR3 DNA sequence: TGTGCCAGCAGGATTCAAACAGGGAACACTGAAGCTTTCTTT. It yields the protein CASRIQTGNTEAFF.

This chain uses TRBV4-1 with TRBJ2-7; D tentatively fits TRBD1 or TRBD2 (6 bases each). This CDR3 contains 16 residues. Germline V CDR1 and CDR2: MGHRA, YSYEKL. The V end lost 0 bases, the J end lost 2 bases, and 14 bases lay between the germline ends. The CDR3 region is CASSQEGGQGPYEQYF. The DNA for the CDR3 is TGCGCCAGCAGCCAAGAGGGGGGCCAGGGCCCCTACGAGCAGTACTTC.

CDR3 DNA sequence: TGTGCCAGCAGCCCTATAGCGCTTAGCTCCTACGAGCAGTACTTC. Encoded protein: CASSPIALSSYEQYF. The chain uses TRBV14 and TRBJ2-5; weak D call: TRBD2 (5 bases). The J call is doubtful: the DNA matches TRBJ2-7 better. Germline assignment: CDR1 SGHDN and CDR2 FVKESK. This CDR3 region has 15 residues.

This rearrangement joins TRBV27 to TRBJ2-1; 11 bases line up with TRBD2. Germline-derived CDR1 and CDR2 are MNHEY and SMNVEV (reference sequence). The CDR3 length is 15 residues. Trimming at V came to 5 bases and at J to 7 bases, leaving 7 bases not matched to a gene. Here the CDR3 reads CASSERLAGRNEQFF. The CDR3, as DNA: TGTGCCAGCAGTGAGAGACTAGCGGGGCGTAATGAGCAGTTCTTC.

The chain links TRBV4-1 to TRBJ2-3; D not certain. This CDR3 contains 15 residues. Looked up from germline, CDR1 is MGHRA and CDR2 is YSYEKL. The germline V and J ends were trimmed by 4 bases and 6 bases, with 17 bases remaining between them. The CDR3 region is CASSRLGSPFDTQYF. DNA of the CDR3: TGCGCCAGCAGCCGATTGGGTAGCCCTTTTGATACGCAGTATTTT.

The J gene is TRBJ1-2, the V gene TRBV6-1; D ambiguous. The CDR3 is made up of 15 amino acids. Trimming pared 4 bases from V and 4 bases from J, leaving 16 bases between. Germline values: CDR1 MNHNS, CDR2 SASEGT. As DNA, the CDR3 is TGTGCCAGCAGTGGCCCCGGGATCATCGTCTATGGCTACACCTTC. Amino acids: CASSGPGIIVYGYTF.

This chain connects TRBV12-5 to TRBJ2-1; TRBD1 matches at 10 bases. The CDR3 sequence is 17 residues long. In germline, CDR1 is LGHNT, CDR2 FRNRAP. V was clipped by 5 bases and J by 4 bases; unmatched bases: 11. CDR3: CASGPSLTGGAYNEQFF. CDR3 bases: TGTGCTAGTGGTCCATCCCTGACAGGGGGCGCATACAATGAGCAGTTCTTC.

The rearrangement links TRBV11-2 to TRBJ2-7; D possibly corresponds to TRBD1 (5 bases). V dropped 1 base and J dropped 2 bases, with 9 bases sitting between them. Per germline, CDR1 SGHAT and CDR2 FQNNGV. The CDR3 totals 14 residues. As DNA, the CDR3 is TGTGCCAGCAGCTTAGCGGACATCACCTACGAGCAGTACTTC. This gives the protein CASSLADITYEQYF.

The genes are TRBV2 and TRBJ1-1, with D unclear. Germline-derived CDR1 and CDR2 are SNHLY and FYNNEI. Trimming left V 4 bases short and J 4 bases short, with 4 bases between. This CDR3 has 11 amino acids. The CDR3, as DNA: TGTGCCAGCAGTGTCGTCACTGAAGCTTTCTTT. It specifies CASSVVTEAFF.

This sequence joins TRBV29-1 and TRBJ1-2, with 8 bases identical to TRBD1. The length of the CDR3 is 11 residues. Germline-derived CDR1 and CDR2 are SQVTM and ANQGSEA. V lost 7 bases, J lost 6 bases, and 4 bases stayed unmatched. CDR3 nucleotide sequence: TGCAGCGCTGGGACAGGCAATGGCTACACCTTC. Translated, it gives CSAGTGNGYTF.

This chain links TRBV10-1 with TRBJ2-2; D is possibly TRBD1 or TRBD2 (6 bases each). The CDR3 extends over 15 amino acids. Trimming left V 5 bases short and J 6 bases short, with 16 bases between. The V gene's germline CDR1 is WNHNN and CDR2 SYGVQD (reference sequence). CDR3 sequence reads: CASSQGKGGPGELFF. CDR3 in DNA: TGCGCCAGCAGTCAGGGGAAAGGAGGGCCCGGGGAGCTGTTTTTT.

The rearrangement uses TRBV29-1 and TRBJ2-1; perhaps TRBD2 as D (7 bases). CDR1 and CDR2 from the germline V gene are SQVTM and ANQGSEA. This CDR3 has 14 residues. V gave up 6 bases and J gave up 2 bases, with 14 bases separating them. CDR3 protein: CSVTPGGAYNEQFF. Here the CDR3 DNA reads TGCAGCGTAACCCCGGGGGGCGCCTACAATGAGCAGTTCTTC.

The genes are TRBV6-5 and TRBJ2-7; D is possibly TRBD2 (5 bases). Germline CDR1 reads MNHEY; CDR2 reads SVGAGI. CDR3 size: 12 residues. Trimming shortened V by 7 bases and J by 6 bases, and 13 bases separated the two germline ends. The chain's CDR3 is CASTSKRSEQYF. CDR3 sequence (DNA): TGTGCCAGCACTAGCAAACGAAGCGAGCAGTACTTC.

The chain employs TRBV10-3 and TRBJ2-1; the match to TRBD2 covers 10 bases. The CDR3 runs 17 residues. CDR1 and CDR2 (germline): ENHRY, SYGVKD. After removal of 4 bases from V and 5 bases from J, the junction contained 11 bases not matched to a gene. The CDR3 region is CAISASGGPGGDNEQFF. In DNA, the CDR3 is TGTGCCATCAGTGCTAGCGGGGGCCCTGGCGGGGACAATGAGCAGTTCTTC.

J is TRBJ2-7 and V is TRBV27; 8 bases match TRBD2. CDR1 and CDR2 (germline): MNHEY, SMNVEV (reference sequence). The CDR3 covers 14 residues. Losses at the gene ends were 6 bases for V and 3 bases for J; bases not matched to a gene: 7. CDR3 nucleotides: TGTGCCAGCAGCGGGGGGGTGGATAACTACGAGCAGTACTTC. Translated, it gives CASSGGVDNYEQYF.

This clone appeared once. The rearrangement links TRBV5-1 to TRBJ2-3; TRBD2 aligns across 9 bases. The CDR3 is made up of 14 amino acids. J lost 4 bases, V lost 3 bases, and 3 bases had no gene match. Germline loops: CDR1 SGHRS, CDR2 YFSETQ. The CDR3 sequence: CASSWGTSPDTQYF. The DNA of the CDR3 is TGCGCCAGCAGCTGGGGGACTAGCCCAGATACGCAGTATTTT.

This clone was recorded once. V is TRBV9 and J is TRBJ1-5; 7 nucleotides line up with TRBD1. The CDR3 is made up of 14 amino acids. Per germline, CDR1 SGDLS and CDR2 YYNGEE. Unmatched junction bases numbered 6, after V lost 3 bases and J lost 6 bases. The CDR3 sequence: CASSAQGLGQPQHF. The CDR3 coding sequence is TGTGCCAGCAGCGCACAGGGGCTCGGTCAGCCCCAGCATTTT.

The V call is TRBV5-4, the J call TRBJ1-1, with 7 bases fitting TRBD1. The CDR3 sequence is 15 residues long. Germline V gene sequence: CDR1 SGHNT, CDR2 YYREEE (reference sequence). The J segment lost 3 bases and the V segment lost 0 bases, leaving 5 bases of the junction unmatched. In DNA, the CDR3 is TGTGCCAGCAGCTTGGGTAGGGGGCCGGACACTGAAGCTTTCTTT. Its protein product is CASSLGRGPDTEAFF. Full variable domain (missing parts from reference TRBV5-4 and TRBJ1-1): ETGVTQSPTHLIKTRGQQVTLRCSSQSGHNTVSWYQQALGQGPQFIFQYYREEENGRGNFPPRFSGLQFPNYSSELNVNALELDDSALYLCASSLGRGPDTEAFFGQGTRLTVV.